A single sample is the source of the 2 T cell receptor beta chains below, sequenced in a study of T-cell memory formation after mild COVID-19. TCRdb itself ran the 5' RACE reads through MiXCR, one entry per CDR3 protein. The sample lists fewer than 350,000 distinct CDR3 sequences, roughly 13% occurring once. Material: PBMCs or a T cell subset sorted from them (not recorded which). The receptor set was obtained from a young man who had mild COVID-19 (a few samples of this study predate the infection). Cell type and time point are not known.

This clonotype was seen more than once but under ten times. The gene calls are TRBV2 and TRBJ1-3; D not certain. The V end was cut by 7 bases, the J end by 1 base, with 8 bases between. In germline, CDR1 is SNHLY, CDR2 FYNNEI. This CDR3 contains 13 residues. For the CDR3, the DNA is TGTGCCAGCATTACCCAGTCTGGAAACACCATATATTTT. Its translation: CASITQSGNTIYF. Filled out from reference TRBV2 and TRBJ1-3, the complete variable domain reads EPEVTQTPSHQVTQMGQEVILRCVPISNHLYFYWYRQILGQKVEFLVSFYNNEISEKSEIFDDQFSVERPDGSNFTLKIRSTKLEDSAMYFCASITQSGNTIYFGEGSWLTVV.

CDR3 sequence: CASSYLQQGAEQYF. The CDR3 region has the DNA TGTGCCAGCAGTTACCTCCAACAGGGGGCCGAGCAGTACTTC. The V call is TRBV6-6, the J call TRBJ2-7; 9 nucleotides line up with TRBD1. Germline V gene lookup returns CDR1 MNHNY and CDR2 SVGAGI (reference sequence). The CDR3 contains 14 residues. After removal of 2 bases from V and 6 bases from J, the junction contained 5 bases not matched to a gene.